This entry lists 21 T cell receptor beta chains sequenced from one sample in a study of CD8 T cell repertoires and HIV-1 epitope variants (dated by TCRdb to 2018 to 2021). Libraries came from the immunoSEQ multiplex PCR assay. Held by TCRdb, this immuneACCESS table contains in-frame sequences only and omits some clones. Under half of the omission traces to an unresolved V gene where checked; the cause of the rest is unknown. The sample table shows a few thousand clones, and around 69% are seen once. The ten largest clonotypes hold about 45% of the sample. For these TCRs, the target antigens are not known. Material for sequencing was cultured CD8+ T cells derived from PBMCs. Every receptor here comes from a male donor with HIV.

This clone turned up a few times. The V and J genes are TRBV2 and TRBJ2-7; TRBD1 aligns across 8 bases. This CDR3 spans 14 amino acids. Unmatched junction bases numbered 4, after V lost 2 bases and J lost 4 bases. CDR1 and CDR2 (germline): SNHLY, FYNNEI. CDR3 sequence: CASSENRGRYEQYF. Written as DNA, the CDR3 is TGTGCCAGCAGTGAAAACAGGGGGAGATACGAGCAGTACTTC.

This clone was seen a single time. V usage is TRBV6-5 and J usage is TRBJ1-1, with TRBD1 matching 10 bases. Trimming took 5 bases from V and 6 from J; bases not matched to a gene: 3. Looked up from germline, CDR1 is MNHEY and CDR2 is SVGAGI. The CDR3 extends over 13 amino acids. This CDR3 is CASSRGQGAEAFF. Written as DNA, the CDR3 is TGTGCCAGCAGTCGCGGACAGGGGGCTGAAGCTTTCTTT.

By its share, this clone is medium-sized. The V call is TRBV28, the J call TRBJ1-2, with 10 positions matching TRBD1. The CDR3 runs 17 residues. Germline V gene data show CDR1 as MDHEN and CDR2 as SYDVKM. The junction had 15 bases not matched to a gene; V was cut back by 7 bases and J by 4 bases. CDR3 in DNA: TGTGCCAGCACCCCCGGGGACAGGGGACCCTACGGCTATGGCTACACCTTC. Protein product: CASTPGDRGPYGYGYTF.

V and J are TRBV5-8 and TRBJ2-5; D is unclear. V was trimmed by 0 bases and J by 1 base, leaving 10 bases between them. The length of the CDR3 is 15 residues. Germline V CDR1 and CDR2: SGHTS, YDEGEE. CDR3 coding DNA: TGTGCCAGCAGCTTGGAATGGGGTGTCCAAGAGACCCAGTACTTC. This gives the protein CASSLEWGVQETQYF.

V gene TRBV7-3 combines with J gene TRBJ2-7; tentatively, D is TRBD1 (6 bases). Trimming stripped 3 bases from V and 5 bases from J, with 14 bases between. The CDR3 contains 14 residues. Per germline, CDR1 SGHTA and CDR2 FQGTGA. CDR3 region: CASSFRDTLDEQYF. DNA for the CDR3: TGTGCCAGCAGCTTTCGGGACACCCTCGACGAGCAGTACTTC.

This clone has just a few counts. The rearrangement links TRBV28 to TRBJ1-2, with D possibly being TRBD1 (5 bases). Germline V gene lookup returns CDR1 MDHEN and CDR2 SYDVKM. This CDR3 region has 12 residues. Trimming took 11 bases from V and 8 from J, leaving 18 bases between them. The CDR3 region has the DNA TGTGCCGGGGGACTCCCGTCGTCAGGCTACACCTTC. It translates to CAGGLPSSGYTF.

The chain uses TRBV7-9 and TRBJ1-5; possible D gene TRBD1, 6 bases. Trimming removed 6 bases at V and 6 bases at J, with 15 bases between. The CDR3 is 14 amino acids. Germline V lookup: CDR1 SEHNR, CDR2 FQNEAQ (reference sequence). Here the CDR3 reads CASSRPGASQPQHF. The CDR3 nucleotides are TGTGCCAGCAGTCGACCAGGGGCTTCTCAGCCCCAGCATTTT.

This chain uses TRBV19 with TRBJ1-1; 9 bases map to TRBD1. Germline lookup yields CDR1 LNHDA and CDR2 SQIVND (reference sequence). The CDR3 runs to 16 residues. Losses at the gene ends were 7 bases for V and 2 bases for J; bases not matched to a gene: 11. The CDR3 sequence is CASTLIWTGDNTEAFF. CDR3 nucleotide sequence: TGTGCCAGTACCTTGATATGGACAGGGGATAACACTGAAGCTTTCTTT.

The chain uses TRBV25-1 and TRBJ2-5; D possibly corresponds to TRBD2 (6 bases). The V gene's germline CDR1 is MGHDK and CDR2 SYGVNS. The CDR3 totals 14 residues. V lost 5 bases, J lost 2 bases, and 12 bases lay in between. CDR3 DNA: TGTGCCAGCAGTCGTGAGGGGAGGCAAGAGACCCAGTACTTC. Translation: CASSREGRQETQYF.

The rearrangement links TRBV28 to TRBJ2-4; TRBD1 matches 8 bases. V shed 5 bases, J shed 6 bases, and the junction held 12 bases outside the gene matches. The CDR3 extends over 16 amino acids. Germline V gene lookup returns CDR1 MDHEN and CDR2 SYDVKM. This chain's CDR3 is CASSAFSTGAGNIQYF. In DNA form, the CDR3 reads TGTGCCAGCAGTGCTTTTTCGACAGGGGCCGGAAACATTCAGTACTTC. Together with reference TRBV28 and TRBJ2-4, the CDR3 gives the full variable domain: DVKVTQSSRYLVKRTGEKVFLECVQDMDHENMFWYRQDPGLGLRLIYFSYDVKMKEKGDIPEGYSVSREKKERFSLILESASTNQTSMYLCASSAFSTGAGNIQYFGAGTRLSVL.

This rearrangement joins TRBV6-5 to TRBJ1-2; tentatively, D is TRBD1 (6 bases). CDR3 length equals 12 residues. The germline gives CDR1 MNHEY, CDR2 SVGAGI. V was pared by 2 bases and J by 6 bases, with 7 bases between. The CDR3: CASSYGGHGYTF. In DNA, the CDR3 is TGTGCCAGCAGTTACGGGGGGCATGGCTACACCTTC.

V usage is TRBV29-1 and J usage is TRBJ2-1; D is possibly TRBD2 (6 bases). The CDR3 is made up of 12 amino acids. Per the germline V gene, CDR1 is SQVTM and CDR2 is ANQGSEA. With 7 bases removed from V and 7 bases from J, the gap between germline ends came to 14 bases. CDR3 region: CSARAEGNEQFF. The CDR3 DNA reads as TGCAGCGCCCGAGCGGAGGGTAATGAGCAGTTCTTC.

Only a few counts were recorded for this clone. The V gene is TRBV14, the J gene TRBJ2-5; a weak D match, TRBD2 (6 bases). CDR1 and CDR2 (germline): SGHDN, FVKESK. The CDR3 spans 14 residues. V gave up 1 base and J gave up 7 bases, with 13 bases separating them. The CDR3 sequence: CASSQVRGRGTQYF. The CDR3 DNA sequence: TGTGCCAGCAGCCAAGTGCGGGGCCGGGGGACCCAGTACTTC.

The chain combines TRBV4-3 with TRBJ1-6, with D maybe TRBD1 (5 bases). The CDR3 loop spans 15 amino acids. V shed 1 base and J shed 9 bases, with 13 bases lying between them. Germline V gives CDR1 LGHNA, CDR2 YSLEER. CDR3 protein: CASSQVWQGSSPLHF. The CDR3 nucleotides are TGCGCCAGCAGCCAAGTGTGGCAGGGCAGTTCACCCCTCCACTTT.

The J gene is TRBJ1-4, the V gene TRBV27; TRBD1 matches at 9 bases. The CDR3 is 14 amino acids. Looked up from germline, CDR1 is MNHEY and CDR2 is SMNVEV (reference sequence). After removal of 5 bases from V and 5 bases from J, the junction contained 3 bases not matched to a gene. The CDR3 sequence is CASSPGTGNEKLFF. In DNA form, the CDR3 reads TGTGCCAGCAGTCCCGGGACAGGGAATGAAAAACTGTTTTTT.

This clone showed up just once. The chain is built from TRBV4-1 and TRBJ2-1; D unresolved. Trimming pared 4 bases from V and 4 bases from J, leaving 11 bases between. CDR3 length: 14 residues. Germline assignment: CDR1 MGHRA and CDR2 YSYEKL. The CDR3 DNA sequence: TGCGCCAGCAGCCGTATAGGCGATTACAATGAGCAGTTCTTC. Translated: CASSRIGDYNEQFF.

CDR3 DNA: TGTGCCAGCAGCTTAGAGGCCCTAGTCGCGGCCCAGGAAGGCTACACCTTC. This gives the protein CASSLEALVAAQEGYTF. This sequence joins TRBV7-6 and TRBJ1-2; D remains unclear. V dropped 1 base and J dropped 8 bases, with 23 bases sitting between them. The CDR3 is 17 residues long. CDR1 is SGHVS, CDR2 FNYEAQ, per germline.

V and J are TRBV18 and TRBJ2-5; weak D call: TRBD2 (5 bases). The CDR3 contains 12 residues. The V gene's germline CDR1 is KGHSH and CDR2 LQKENI. Deletions cut 3 bases from V and 4 bases from J, with 6 bases between. The CDR3 here is CASSPEGETQYF. Here the CDR3 DNA reads TGTGCCAGCTCACCCGAGGGAGAGACCCAGTACTTC.

This clone is hyperexpanded. The J gene is TRBJ2-5, the V gene TRBV13; D is possibly TRBD2 (5 bases). The CDR3 loop spans 15 amino acids. Trimming pared 4 bases from V and 2 bases from J, leaving 14 bases between. The germline CDR1 and CDR2 sequences are PRHDT and FYEKMQ (reference sequence). CDR3 coding DNA: TGTGCCAGCAGCTCCGCCGGGATAGATCAAGAGACCCAGTACTTC. Its translation: CASSSAGIDQETQYF.

V usage is TRBV27 and J usage is TRBJ1-5; 7 positions match TRBD1. V lost 6 bases, J lost 9 bases, and 11 bases stayed unmatched. Germline V gene lookup returns CDR1 MNHEY and CDR2 SMNVEV (reference sequence). This CDR3 is 14 amino acids long. The CDR3 protein is CASSLQAGGLPQHF. Written as DNA, the CDR3 is TGTGCCAGCAGCCTCCAGGCAGGGGGTTTGCCCCAGCATTTT.

V and J are TRBV7-9 and TRBJ2-3; perhaps D is TRBD1 or TRBD2 (5 bases each). Deletions cut 5 bases from V and 1 base from J, with 13 bases between. Germline V gene lookup returns CDR1 SEHNR and CDR2 FQNEAQ (reference sequence). The CDR3 sequence is 15 residues long. CDR3 nucleotides: TGTGCCAGCAGCAGTATTCGGGACGGCACAGATACGCAGTATTTT. The encoded protein is CASSSIRDGTDTQYF.